Presented here are 24 T cell receptor beta chains from one specimen sequenced in a study of T cells expressing NK-cell markers. With the 5' RACE reads reprocessed, TCRdb shows one record per CDR3 protein and no DNA. This sample contains fewer than 300,000 distinct CDR3 sequences. Sequenced input: blood T cells: a sorted CD56 or NKG2C T cell subset, CD4+ or CD8+ T cells, or bulk PBMC T cells (not recorded which). Receptors originate from a woman between 18 and 75 years old in good health.

This chain joins TRBV29-1 and TRBJ2-1; TCRdb designates TRBD1, a call that cannot be tested without DNA. The CDR3 is made up of 12 amino acids. Germline V gene lookup returns CDR1 SQVTM and CDR2 ANQGSEA. The CDR3: CSVAGRYNEQFF.

The chain couples TRBV12-3 or TRBV12-4 to TRBJ2-1. There are 15 residues in the CDR3. This CDR3 reads CASSTSGSSYNEQFF.

J is TRBJ2-2 and V is TRBV30. CDR1 and CDR2 (germline): GTSNPN, SVGIG (reference sequence). The CDR3 contains 12 residues. CDR3 sequence: CAWNSETGELFF.

The rearrangement uses TRBV7-3 and TRBJ2-7; TCRdb's D call of TRBD2 is untestable without DNA. This CDR3 contains 13 residues. Germline V gene sequence: CDR1 SGHTA, CDR2 FQGTGA. The CDR3 sequence is CASSMTSVREQYF.

V gene TRBV29-1 combines with J gene TRBJ2-3; TCRdb proposes TRBD2, but this gene call is untestable without DNA. The CDR3 has 15 amino acids. CDR1 SQVTM and CDR2 ANQGSEA come from the germline V gene. CDR3 loop: CSAQSGGKDTDTQYF.

The rearrangement uses TRBV19 and TRBJ1-1; TCRdb's D call, TRBD1, is unchecked because there is no DNA. The CDR3 loop spans 13 amino acids. Germline values: CDR1 LNHDA, CDR2 SQIVND (reference sequence). CDR3 loop: CASSIEGGTEAFF.

V and J are TRBV29-1 and TRBJ2-2; TCRdb picks TRBD1, but there is no DNA to check that call. CDR1 and CDR2 from the germline V gene are SQVTM and ANQGSEA. The length of the CDR3 is 15 residues. The CDR3 region is CSATQQGRNTGELFF.

This sequence joins TRBV7-2 and TRBJ2-1. Germline CDR1 reads SGHTA; CDR2 reads FQGNSA. This CDR3 is 13 amino acids long. CDR3 protein: CASSRSSYNEQFF.

The chain has TRBV7-9 and TRBJ2-2. The CDR3 totals 14 residues. Germline V gene lookup returns CDR1 SEHNR and CDR2 FQNEAQ (reference sequence). The CDR3 sequence: CASSFWENTGELFF. Based on the CDR3 plus reference TRBV7-9 and TRBJ2-2, the full variable domain is DTGVSQNPRHKITKRGQNVTFRCDPISEHNRLYWYRQTLGQGPEFLTYFQNEAQLEKSRLLSDRFSAERPKGSFSTLEIQRTEQGDSAMYLCASSFWENTGELFFGEGSRLTVL.

J is TRBJ2-6 and V is TRBV4-2; TCRdb picks TRBD1, but there is no DNA to check that call. Germline V gene data show CDR1 as LGHNA and CDR2 as YNFKEQ. The CDR3 contains 18 residues. The CDR3 here is CASSLKGTGLSGANVLTF.

The rearrangement joins TRBV10-2 to TRBJ2-3; there is no DNA to check the TCRdb D call of TRBD1. The CDR3 is 13 amino acids. Per the germline V gene, CDR1 is WSHSY and CDR2 is SAAADI. The CDR3: CASMAGGTDTQYF.

This rearrangement joins TRBV6-6 to TRBJ1-5. This CDR3 is 13 amino acids long. The germline V gene has CDR1 MNHNY and CDR2 SVGAGI (reference sequence). The CDR3 protein is CASRDYQYQPQHF.

The rearrangement uses TRBV14 and TRBJ1-6; TCRdb's assignment of TRBD1 cannot be checked, as there is no DNA. Germline loops: CDR1 SGHDN, CDR2 FVKESK. The CDR3 length is 14 residues. The CDR3 is CASSRQLRNSPLHF.

V usage is TRBV9 and J usage is TRBJ2-7; TCRdb's assignment of TRBD1 cannot be checked, as there is no DNA. Germline CDR1 is SGDLS and CDR2 is YYNGEE. The CDR3 is made up of 14 amino acids. The CDR3 spells CASSRTVPTYEQYF. The full variable domain, its missing parts supplied by reference TRBV9 and TRBJ2-7, is DSGVTQTPKHLITATGQRVTLRCSPRSGDLSVYWYQQSLDQGLQFLIQYYNGEERAKGNILERFSAQQFPDLHSELNLSSLELGDSALYFCASSRTVPTYEQYFGPGTRLTVT.

This sequence joins TRBV20-1 and TRBJ1-1; TCRdb indicates TRBD1, and absent DNA this call remains unverified. This CDR3 has 14 residues. Germline lookup yields CDR1 DFQATT and CDR2 SNEGSKA (reference sequence). The CDR3 is CSARSGAMNTEAFF.

The rearrangement links TRBV4-2 to TRBJ2-5. The CDR3 has 13 residues. CDR1 is LGHNA, CDR2 YNFKEQ, per germline. The CDR3 here is CASSRSDEGTQYF.

The rearrangement joins TRBV4-3 to TRBJ2-1; absent DNA, TCRdb's TRBD2 call cannot be checked. Germline values: CDR1 LGHNA, CDR2 YSLEER. The CDR3 sequence is 17 residues long. This CDR3 is CASSHMIAGGTYNEQFF.

This chain links TRBV30 with TRBJ1-2. Germline assignment: CDR1 GTSNPN and CDR2 SVGIG (reference sequence). The CDR3 is made up of 12 amino acids. CDR3 residues: CAWSGQGFGYTF.

The chain joins TRBV4-3 to TRBJ1-2; absent DNA, TCRdb's TRBD1 call cannot be checked. The CDR3 runs 16 residues. Germline values: CDR1 LGHNA, CDR2 YSLEER. The CDR3 reads CASSQGSGQGLGGYTF.

The chain couples TRBV11-1 to TRBJ1-3. Germline CDR1 and CDR2: SGHAT and FQDESV (reference sequence). The CDR3 contains 18 residues. This chain's CDR3 is CASSLNFRESFSGNTIYF.

CDR3: CASSPQGLAGGQTQYF. The chain combines TRBV27 with TRBJ2-5; TCRdb's D call, TRBD2, is unchecked because there is no DNA. The CDR3 totals 16 residues. Germline V lookup: CDR1 MNHEY, CDR2 SMNVEV (reference sequence).

The gene calls are TRBV12-3 or TRBV12-4 and TRBJ1-2; no DNA is available, so the TRBD1 call from TCRdb remains unchecked. The CDR3 has 13 residues. The CDR3 sequence is CASSPQGGFGYTF.

The CDR3 sequence: CASSPWAEDTQYF. V and J are TRBV5-5 and TRBJ2-3; no DNA is available, so the TRBD1 call from TCRdb remains unchecked. The germline V gene encodes CDR1 SGHKS and CDR2 YYEKEE (reference sequence). The CDR3 runs to 13 residues. Together with reference TRBV5-5 and TRBJ2-3, the CDR3 gives the full variable domain: DAGVTQSPTHLIKTRGQQVTLRCSPISGHKSVSWYQQVLGQGPQFIFQYYEKEERGRGNFPDRFSARQFPNYSSELNVNALLLGDSALYLCASSPWAEDTQYFGPGTRLTVL.

The chain couples TRBV18 to TRBJ2-7. The CDR3 sequence is 13 residues long. Per germline, CDR1 KGHSH and CDR2 LQKENI. This CDR3 is CASSAGITYEQYF. Looking up the rest from reference TRBV18 and TRBJ2-7 gives the full variable domain: NAGVMQNPRHLVRRRGQEARLRCSPMKGHSHVYWYRQLPEEGLKFMVYLQKENIIDESGMPKERFSAEFPKEGPSILRIQQVVRGDSAAYFCASSAGITYEQYFGPGTRLTVT.